The 9 T cell receptor beta chains below all came from one sample that was sequenced in a study of OX40 agonist ivuxolimab in advanced cancers. Library prep was done by the immunoSEQ multiplex PCR assay. Not all clones reach the TCRdb copy of this immuneACCESS table, which keeps in-frame sequences only. Checked studies attribute under half of the gap to unresolved V genes and leave the rest unexplained. A total of just over 45,000 clones appear in this sample, just under 95% of them only once. The ten most abundant clones make up 9.5% to 11% of the sample. The source material was CD4+ or CD8+ T cells sorted from blood, sampled in a trial of the OX40 agonist ivuxolimab. The receptors shown here come from an adult with an advanced solid tumor such as melanoma, head and neck, liver or kidney cancer.

This sequence joins TRBV11-3 and TRBJ2-5; 12 positions match TRBD2. The DNA matches TRBJ2-7 better at its end, which makes the J call doubtful. CDR1 is SGHNT, CDR2 YENEEA, per germline. The CDR3 totals 14 residues. The CDR3 reads CASSSGLAGHEQYF. As DNA, the CDR3 is TGTGCCAGCAGCTCAGGACTAGCGGGACACGAGCAGTACTTC.

The rearrangement joins TRBV9 to TRBJ1-5; D remains unclear. Trimming stripped 4 bases from V and 6 bases from J, with 17 bases between. This CDR3 has 15 residues. Germline values: CDR1 SGDLS, CDR2 YYNGEE. This chain's CDR3 is CASSRNSSVGQPQHF. The CDR3 DNA sequence: TGTGCCAGCAGCCGAAACTCTTCTGTGGGTCAGCCCCAGCATTTT.

The V gene is TRBV5-1, the J gene TRBJ1-2, with D possibly TRBD1 on 6 matching bases. V lost 0 bases to trimming and J lost 4 bases, with 10 bases between them. This CDR3 is 14 amino acids long. Germline-derived CDR1 and CDR2 are SGHRS and YFSETQ. CDR3 in amino acids: CASSLAGGLYGYTF. The CDR3 bases are TGCGCCAGCAGCTTGGCCGGGGGCCTCTATGGCTACACCTTC.

V is TRBV28 and J is TRBJ1-1, with 7 bases identical to TRBD1. The germline CDR1 and CDR2 sequences are MDHEN and SYDVKM. CDR3 length: 14 amino acids. The V gene end was trimmed by 3 bases and the J gene end by 4 bases; junction bases not matched to a gene: 5. The CDR3 loop reads CASSFGRQGTEAFF. CDR3 DNA: TGTGCCAGCAGTTTTGGGCGACAGGGCACTGAAGCTTTCTTT.

V usage is TRBV9 and J usage is TRBJ1-1; 8 nucleotides agree with TRBD1. The CDR3 spans 15 residues. V was pared by 0 bases and J by 3 bases, with 4 bases of the junction left unmatched. Germline-derived CDR1 and CDR2 are SGDLS and YYNGEE. The CDR3 reads CASSVVGTGHTEAFF. The CDR3 DNA is TGTGCCAGCAGCGTAGTCGGGACAGGCCACACTGAAGCTTTCTTT.

The chain recombines TRBV30 with TRBJ1-3; D gene uncertain. Germline lookup yields CDR1 GTSNPN and CDR2 SVGIG (reference sequence). The CDR3 has 14 amino acids. Deletions cut 6 bases from V and 1 base from J, with 13 bases between. This chain's CDR3 is CACPSGASGNTIYF. In DNA, the CDR3 is TGTGCCTGCCCTTCGGGAGCTTCTGGAAACACCATATATTTT.

The rearrangement joins TRBV6-6 to TRBJ2-2; TRBD1 is a possible D gene (6 bases). CDR1 is MNHNY and CDR2 is SVGAGI in the germline V gene (reference sequence). Between the trimmed V and J ends, which lost 4 bases and 1 base, there was a span of 10 bases. There are 15 residues in the CDR3. In DNA form, the CDR3 reads TGTGCCAGCAGTTCCCGGACAGTGAACACCGGGGAGCTGTTTTTT. It translates to CASSSRTVNTGELFF.

The rearrangement links TRBV27 to TRBJ1-1; 8 positions agree with TRBD1. CDR1 and CDR2 from the germline V gene are MNHEY and SMNVEV (reference sequence). CDR3 length equals 13 residues. After removal of 8 bases from V and 5 bases from J, the junction contained 7 bases not matched to a gene. CDR3 DNA: TGTGCCAGCGTAGGACAGGGAACGACTGAAGCTTTCTTT. Translated, it gives CASVGQGTTEAFF.

The chain recombines TRBV5-6 with TRBJ1-2; D possibly corresponds to TRBD1 (6 bases). CDR3 size: 14 residues. V lost 4 bases, J lost 3 bases, and 13 bases lay in between. Germline lookup yields CDR1 SGHDT and CDR2 YYEEEE. CDR3 sequence: CASSIRGLHYGYTF. As DNA, the CDR3 is TGTGCCAGCAGCATCAGGGGATTGCACTATGGCTACACCTTC.